This T cell receptor beta chain was profiled in a study of blood T cell repertoires in COVID-19. Generated by immunoSEQ multiplex PCR, the TCRdb table keeps only in-frame clones and is missing some. The sample includes about 180,000 clones, about three quarters seen only once; the top ten take approximately 12%. The sequenced sample consisted of peripheral blood. The receptor was derived from a woman older than 75 with COVID-19, enrolled during active disease.

The CDR3 DNA reads TGTGCCAGCAGTTGGGGAGTGTCTGACGAGCAGTACTTC. Encoded protein: CASSWGVSDEQYF. The J gene is TRBJ2-7, the V gene TRBV3-1 (or the pseudogene TRBV3-2); TRBD2 might be the D (5 bases). V was clipped by 6 bases and J by 5 bases, with 14 bases between them. This CDR3 is built from 13 residues. Per the germline V gene, CDR1 is LGHDT and CDR2 is YNNKEL (reference sequence).